Included here is one T cell receptor beta chain sequence, with context. Its antigen is unknown. The entry originates in a study of cytomegalovirus exposure and HLA in healthy donors. General study results and limits: The authors later found TCR association rates varying by HLA locus, with DRB1 most and HLA-C fewest.

Among the donors, all were healthy bone marrow donors. PCR was performed using 60 Vbeta and 13 Jbeta primers. The protocol was immunoSEQ multiplex PCR, while the TCRdb copy is restricted to in-frame clones and leaves out a portion. The sample has about 150,000 clones, about 75% seen once. V was shortened by 6 bases and J by 5 bases, with 20 bases between the two germline ends. CDR1 and CDR2 from the germline V gene are LNHDA and SQIVND (reference sequence). The CDR3 extends over 16 amino acids. The chain has TRBV19 and TRBJ1-5; D is unresolved. The source of this sequence is a woman aged 30 to 39 in good health and CMV-seronegative. Sequencing was performed on PBMCs. CDR3 DNA: TGTGCCAGTAGCAAAGAGGGTCAGGTCTCGGATCAGCCCCAGCATTTT. It codes for CASSKEGQVSDQPQHF.